The entry below describes one TCR beta chain. Its antigen is not known. The sample comes from a study of T cell repertoires in aging, cancer and after chemotherapy. Background on the study: The whole study produced a dataset of millions of TCR reads. Study conclusions and caveats: Healthy donors lost TCR diversity with age mainly through richness, cancer patients through richness and evenness.

The template was genomic DNA from peripheral blood, not RNA. TRB rearrangements spanning V, D and J were amplified using mixed TRB-A/B primers. Using its own MiXCR run on the multiplex PCR reads, TCRdb lists one record per CDR3 protein. Among 13,000 or so distinct CDR3 sequences, roughly 26% were seen once, and the ten largest hold about 50%. Germline V gives CDR1 SGHTA, CDR2 FQGNSA. This CDR3 is built from 15 residues. With V trimmed by 5 bases and J by 4 bases, 9 bases remained unmatched. Sequencing was carried out using blood. The source of this sequence is a human donor in good health. The rearrangement links TRBV7-2 to TRBJ2-3; TRBD2 aligns across 7 bases. The CDR3 loop reads CASSKAGRTSDTQYF. The CDR3 DNA is TGTGCCAGCAGCAAAGCGGGGCGAACTTCAGATACGCAGTATTTT.